This record concerns one T cell receptor beta chain sequence. In its sample, this clone was seen once. Its recognized antigen is unknown. Qualities for individual bases were not recorded, and no much larger clone is one base off. Genomic DNA was isolated from the sorted cells so that the TCRbeta CDR3 region could be sequenced. TCRbeta CDR3 regions were sequenced using the immunoSEQ Assay. As stored in TCRdb, this immuneACCESS dataset retains in-frame rearrangements with V and J assigned. A fraction of the clones does not appear; measured against another copy, unresolved V genes explain less than half of the discrepancy, and the remainder lacks a known reason. This sample gives roughly 100,000 clones in total; around 94% of them show up just once. The ten largest clones represent about 0.24% of the sample. Sequences SGHRS (CDR1) and YFSETQ (CDR2) are obtained from the germline V gene. V drops 0 bases and J drops 4 bases, leaving 7 bases in between. CDR3 length: 13 amino acids, cysteine to phenylalanine. CDR3 DNA only is kept here, 39 bases in frame from base 1.

These data are taken from a study of OX40 agonist ivuxolimab in advanced cancers. Turning to the overall study: Ivuxolimab was an agonistic, fully human IgG2 monoclonal antibody directed against OX40 (CD134), a costimulatory receptor. Intravenous ivuxolimab was administered to patients every 2 weeks at six dose levels: 0.01, 0.1, 0.3, 1.5, 3 and 10 mg/kg. Of the roughly 54 patients in dose escalation, around 20 had hepatocellular carcinoma, roughly 15 had melanoma, 9 had renal cell carcinoma and 9 had head and neck cancer. The dose-escalation cohort was over 70% male with a mean age of about 60 years, ranging from 23 to 79. Patients were allowed to have had prior anti-PD-1, anti-PD-L1 or anti-CTLA-4 therapy, and approximately 40% of the dose-escalation patients had previously received checkpoint inhibitors. Three dose-escalation patients achieved partial responses, one with hepatocellular carcinoma and two with cutaneous melanoma. The point of sequencing TCRbeta in the periphery was to test whether ivuxolimab changed TCR sequence diversity and drove clonal T-cell expansion. The paper describes the monotherapy dose-escalation part (N ≈ 49 patients) of the phase I trial of ivuxolimab. General conclusions and limits of the study: In partial responders in the 0.1-3.0 mg/kg groups, normalized peripheral clonal expansion was found to be among the lowest, especially among CD8+ T cells. At doses of 0.1 to 3.0 mg/kg, clonal expansion of both CD4+ and CD8+ T cells in blood was seen between baseline and week 6. The antigen specificity of the peripheral T cells that underwent clonal expansion was not determined. On average, CD8+ T cells showed more expanded clones than CD4+ T cells after ivuxolimab. Low levels of normalized T-cell clonal expansion were also seen in some patients who did not respond.

The trial excluded patients who had a history of autoimmune disease or who were on systemic immunosuppression. In every dose cohort, peripheral blood was drawn for TCR sequencing at baseline, cycle 4 day 1, and cycle 7 day 1. The samples were drawn from a first-in-human, open-label, multicenter phase I dose-escalation trial of ivuxolimab. The trial enrolled adults with locally advanced or metastatic head and neck squamous cell, hepatocellular, melanoma or renal cell carcinoma. Before TCR sequencing, CD4+ T cells and CD8+ T cells were sorted from peripheral blood as separate populations. The TCR sequence derives from an adult with an advanced solid tumor such as melanoma, head and neck, liver or kidney cancer. The chain couples TRBV5-1 to TRBJ1-2; no D segment can be confidently identified. The source was CD4+ or CD8+ T cells sorted from blood, collected in a trial of the OX40 agonist ivuxolimab. The CDR3 region reads CASSLDGRYGYTF. The nucleotide sequence reads TGCGCCAGCAGCTTGGACGGGCGCTATGGCTACACCTTC.